The 25 T cell receptor beta chains below all came from one sample that was sequenced in a study of blood T cell repertoires in COVID-19. The repertoire was sequenced with immunoSEQ multiplex PCR; TCRdb's copy has only in-frame clones and lacks some. The sample holds around 300,000 clones, 85% to 90% seen once. The sample taken for sequencing was PBMCs or T cells enriched from blood (not recorded which). These receptor sequences come from a woman under 30 who had recovered from COVID-19.

This chain connects TRBV2 to TRBJ1-2; TRBD1 agrees at 8 bases. The CDR3 extends over 14 amino acids. Germline V CDR1 and CDR2: SNHLY, FYNNEI. Trimming removed 6 bases from V and 1 base from J; junction bases left unmatched: 4. DNA of the CDR3: TGTGCCAGCAGCCTGACAGGGGTTAACTATGGCTACACCTTC. This codes for CASSLTGVNYGYTF.

This chain joins TRBV28 and TRBJ2-7; 16 positions agree with TRBD2. This CDR3 is 17 amino acids long. Germline CDR1 and CDR2: MDHEN and SYDVKM. V lost 7 bases, J lost 2 bases, and 8 bases stayed unmatched. CDR3 DNA: TGTGCCAGCACGGGGACTAGCGGGGGGGGAAGGCCCTACGAGCAGTACTTC. Its translation is CASTGTSGGGRPYEQYF.

This sequence joins TRBV5-1 and TRBJ1-1; TRBD1 is a possible D gene (5 bases). CDR1 is SGHRS and CDR2 is YFSETQ in the germline V gene. Trimming stripped 7 bases from V and 5 bases from J, with 24 bases between. The CDR3 length is 16 residues. This CDR3 reads CASADLRVGGSTEAFF. DNA of the CDR3: TGCGCCAGCGCCGATTTAAGAGTTGGGGGGTCGACTGAAGCTTTCTTT.

This chain links TRBV6-2 or TRBV6-3 with TRBJ2-3; 7 nucleotides align to TRBD2. Germline V gives CDR1 MNHEY, CDR2 SVGEGT. V lost 4 bases to trimming and J lost 0 bases; unmatched junction nucleotides: 4. The CDR3 sequence is 15 residues long. The chain's CDR3 is CASSWGTTSTDTQYF. The CDR3 DNA reads TGTGCCAGCAGTTGGGGGACTACTAGCACAGATACGCAGTATTTT.

The chain combines TRBV6-5 with TRBJ2-7; 7 bases agree with TRBD1. The CDR3 runs to 14 residues. Trimming took 1 base from V and 4 from J; bases not matched to a gene: 4. Germline loops: CDR1 MNHEY, CDR2 SVGAGI. The chain's CDR3 is CASSYFQGEYEQYF. The CDR3 region has the DNA TGTGCCAGCAGTTACTTCCAGGGGGAATACGAGCAGTACTTC.

The chain has TRBV5-5 and TRBJ1-6; D uncertain. CDR1 is SGHKS, CDR2 YYEKEE, per germline (reference sequence). V was pared by 2 bases and J by 6 bases, with 12 bases between. The CDR3 is made up of 15 amino acids. The CDR3 loop is CASSFTSEGNSPLHF. In DNA, the CDR3 is TGTGCCAGCAGCTTCACCTCGGAGGGTAATTCACCCCTCCACTTT.

The chain has TRBV18 and TRBJ2-3, with TRBD1 matching over 11 bases. Trimming took 3 bases from V and 5 from J; bases not matched to a gene: 4. This CDR3 has 15 amino acids. The germline V gene encodes CDR1 KGHSH and CDR2 LQKENI. The DNA of the CDR3 is TGTGCCAGCTCACCTCCCGGGACAGGGGGAGATACGCAGTATTTT. It specifies CASSPPGTGGDTQYF.

The V gene is TRBV27, the J gene TRBJ1-5, with D tentatively TRBD1 (5 bases). Trimming removed 4 bases at V and 1 base at J, with 11 bases between. This CDR3 is 15 amino acids long. Per germline, CDR1 MNHEY and CDR2 SMNVEV (reference sequence). The CDR3 sequence: CASSWGAGSNQPQHF. DNA of the CDR3: TGTGCCAGCAGTTGGGGCGCGGGAAGCAATCAGCCCCAGCATTTT.

V usage is TRBV5-1 and J usage is TRBJ1-6; no reliable D call. The CDR3 contains 14 residues. CDR1 is SGHRS, CDR2 YFSETQ, per germline. Trimming took off 4 bases at V and 8 bases at J, with 13 bases between the two ends. The CDR3 DNA reads TGCGCCAGCAGCAGGGCTTCCGGGGATTCACCCCTCCACTTT. Amino acids: CASSRASGDSPLHF.

This chain joins TRBV20-1 and TRBJ1-1; TRBD1 is a possible D gene (6 bases). CDR1 DFQATT and CDR2 SNEGSKA come from the germline V gene (reference sequence). This CDR3 region has 11 residues. With 6 bases removed from V and 3 bases from J, the gap between germline ends came to 8 bases. The CDR3 bases are TGCAGTGCCCGGACAGACACTGAAGCTTTCTTT. This translates into CSARTDTEAFF.

The J gene is TRBJ2-7, the V gene TRBV6-5; 8 bases match TRBD1. The CDR3 consists of 15 residues. Germline V lookup: CDR1 MNHEY, CDR2 SVGAGI. The trim removed 5 bases at V and 3 bases at J, leaving 9 bases unmatched. In DNA form, the CDR3 reads TGTGCCAGCAGTCGGACAGGGCCCAATTTCTACGAGCAGTACTTC. Translating gives CASSRTGPNFYEQYF.

V is TRBV27 and J is TRBJ1-1; D may be TRBD1 (5 bases). V lost 6 bases and J 1 base, leaving 9 bases between the germline ends. The CDR3 has 13 amino acids. Looked up from germline, CDR1 is MNHEY and CDR2 is SMNVEV (reference sequence). The CDR3 loop is CASSFRENTEAFF. The CDR3 DNA reads as TGTGCCAGCAGCTTCAGGGAGAACACTGAAGCTTTCTTT.

The chain uses TRBV10-3 and TRBJ1-4; 7 bases line up with TRBD1. V shed 8 bases and J 0 bases; nucleotides not matched to a gene: 3. There are 14 residues in the CDR3. Germline CDR1 ENHRY, CDR2 SYGVKD. CDR3 loop: CAIAQGATNEKLFF. The CDR3 DNA reads TGTGCCATCGCCCAGGGGGCAACTAATGAAAAACTGTTTTTT.

The table lists this clone with a count of one. The J gene is TRBJ1-2, the V gene TRBV12-3 or TRBV12-4, with D perhaps TRBD1 (5 bases). The ends were cut back, 6 bases at V and 1 base at J, with 6 bases in the middle. This CDR3 is built from 12 residues. The CDR3 DNA is TGTGCCAGCAGAGACAGTAACTATGGCTACACCTTC. Protein sequence: CASRDSNYGYTF.

The DNA of the CDR3 is TGTGCCAGCAGCTTAGTGGGGGCAGAGTATGGCTACACCTTC. The encoded protein is CASSLVGAEYGYTF. The chain combines TRBV7-9 with TRBJ1-2; D is perhaps TRBD1 (6 bases). CDR1 is SEHNR, CDR2 FQNEAQ, per germline (reference sequence). V was trimmed by 1 base and J by 5 bases, leaving 11 bases between them. This CDR3 contains 14 residues.

The V and J genes are TRBV5-1 and TRBJ2-7; 8 bases map to TRBD1. Per germline, CDR1 SGHRS and CDR2 YFSETQ. V shed 4 bases, J shed 1 base, and the junction held 10 bases outside the gene matches. The CDR3 runs to 16 residues. The CDR3 protein is CASSQGQGRLSYEQYF. The DNA for the CDR3 is TGCGCCAGCAGCCAAGGACAGGGAAGATTGTCCTACGAGCAGTACTTC.

This sequence joins TRBV7-8 and TRBJ1-4; 7 bases map to TRBD1. V lost 5 bases and J lost 2; bases outside the gene matches: 5. The germline CDR1 and CDR2 sequences are SGHVS and FQNEAQ. The CDR3 covers 15 residues. The CDR3 loop is CASSRQGATNEKLFF. The CDR3 coding sequence is TGTGCCAGCAGCCGACAGGGCGCCACTAATGAAAAACTGTTTTTT. Variable domain in full (rest from reference TRBV7-8 and TRBJ1-4): GAGVSQSPRYKVAKRGQDVALRCDPISGHVSLFWYQQALGQGPEFLTYFQNEAQLDKSGLPSDRFFAERPEGSVSTLKIQRTQQEDSAVYLCASSRQGATNEKLFFGSGTQLSVL.

This clone was seen just once. The J gene is TRBJ2-1, the V gene TRBV11-1; TRBD2 matches at 11 bases. This CDR3 is 15 amino acids long. The V gene's germline CDR1 is SGHAT and CDR2 FQDESV (reference sequence). The V segment lost 3 bases and the J segment 8 bases; nucleotides outside the gene matches: 6. CDR3 in amino acids: CASSFSGGASDEQFF. The DNA of the CDR3 is TGTGCCAGCAGCTTTAGCGGGGGGGCCTCTGATGAGCAGTTCTTC.

The genes are TRBV7-9 and TRBJ1-1; the D is unclear. This CDR3 contains 15 residues. V dropped 5 bases and J dropped 9 bases, with 22 bases sitting between them. Germline-derived CDR1 and CDR2 are SEHNR and FQNEAQ (reference sequence). The DNA of the CDR3 is TGTGCCAGCAGCCATCCCGGGAAGAAAGACAATCAAGCTTTCTTT. The encoded protein is CASSHPGKKDNQAFF. Using reference TRBV7-9 and TRBJ1-1 for the parts outside the CDR3, the full variable domain is DTGVSQNPRHKITKRGQNVTFRCDPISEHNRLYWYRQTLGQGPEFLTYFQNEAQLEKSRLLSDRFSAERPKGSFSTLEIQRTEQGDSAMYLCASSHPGKKDNQAFFGQGTRLTVV.

This chain joins TRBV10-2 and TRBJ1-2, with a weak D call TRBD1 (6 bases). V lost 4 bases to trimming and J lost 3 bases, with 12 bases between them. The CDR3 spans 14 residues. Germline assignment: CDR1 WSHSY and CDR2 SAAADI. The CDR3 loop is CASSGTDGDYGYTF. In nucleotides, the CDR3 is TGCGCCAGCAGTGGGACAGATGGGGACTATGGCTACACCTTC.

The genes are TRBV7-8 and TRBJ1-3; D perhaps matches TRBD1 (5 bases). Germline loops: CDR1 SGHVS, CDR2 FQNEAQ. Trimming took off 1 base at V and 4 bases at J, with 11 bases between the two ends. The CDR3 extends over 15 amino acids. Here the CDR3 reads CASSLGGASGNTIYF. Here the CDR3 DNA reads TGTGCCAGCAGCTTAGGCGGGGCGAGCGGAAACACCATATATTTT.

The chain combines TRBV6-5 with TRBJ1-5, with TRBD1 matching over 9 bases. Losses at the gene ends were 7 bases for V and 4 bases for J; bases not matched to a gene: 5. The CDR3 has 14 residues. The germline gives CDR1 MNHEY, CDR2 SVGAGI. This chain's CDR3 is CASTTGGANQPQHF. In DNA, the CDR3 is TGTGCCAGCACTACAGGGGGCGCGAATCAGCCCCAGCATTTT.

This sequence joins TRBV10-3 and TRBJ1-6, with a tentative D call TRBD1 (6 bases). V lost 4 bases to trimming and J lost 2 bases, with 6 bases between them. The CDR3 is made up of 14 amino acids. Germline values: CDR1 ENHRY, CDR2 SYGVKD. CDR3 coding DNA: TGTGCCATCAGTGCAGGGGCCTATAATTCACCCCTCCACTTT. This sequence encodes CAISAGAYNSPLHF.

The rearrangement uses TRBV7-2 and TRBJ1-1; the match to TRBD1 covers 7 bases. The germline CDR1 and CDR2 sequences are SGHTA and FQGNSA. The CDR3 is 13 amino acids. Unmatched junction bases numbered 12, after V lost 7 bases and J lost 10 bases. CDR3 amino acids: CASTTGTFGGAFF. In nucleotides, the CDR3 is TGTGCCAGCACGACAGGGACCTTCGGGGGAGCTTTCTTT.

The chain uses TRBV15 and TRBJ1-2; no reliable D call. The V end was cut by 1 base, the J end by 6 bases, with 15 bases between. CDR1 and CDR2 from the germline V gene are LNHNV and YYDKDF (reference sequence). The CDR3 sequence is 15 residues long. The CDR3 coding sequence is TGTGCCACCAGCAGAGGAGTCGCAGGTACCGATGGCTACACCTTC. Protein sequence: CATSRGVAGTDGYTF.